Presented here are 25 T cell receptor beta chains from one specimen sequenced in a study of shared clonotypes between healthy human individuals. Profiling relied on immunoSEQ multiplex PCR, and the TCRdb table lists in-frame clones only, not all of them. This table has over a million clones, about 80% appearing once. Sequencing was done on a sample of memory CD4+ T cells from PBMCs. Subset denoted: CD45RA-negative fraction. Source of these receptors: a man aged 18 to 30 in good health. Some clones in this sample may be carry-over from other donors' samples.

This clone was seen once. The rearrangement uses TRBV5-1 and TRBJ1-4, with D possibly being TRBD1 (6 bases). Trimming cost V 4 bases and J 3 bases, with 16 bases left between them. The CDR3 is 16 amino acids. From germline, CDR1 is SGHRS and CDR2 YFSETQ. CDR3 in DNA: TGCGCCAGCAGCAGCAGCAGGGGTTTAGCTAATGAAAAACTGTTTTTT. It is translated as CASSSSRGLANEKLFF.

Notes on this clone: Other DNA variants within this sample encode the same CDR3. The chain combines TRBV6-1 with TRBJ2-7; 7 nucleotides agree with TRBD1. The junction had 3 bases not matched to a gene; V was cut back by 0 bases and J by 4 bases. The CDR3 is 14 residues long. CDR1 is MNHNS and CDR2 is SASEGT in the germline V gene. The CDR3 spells CASSEAWTGYEQYF. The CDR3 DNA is TGTGCCAGCAGTGAAGCCTGGACAGGTTACGAGCAGTACTTC.

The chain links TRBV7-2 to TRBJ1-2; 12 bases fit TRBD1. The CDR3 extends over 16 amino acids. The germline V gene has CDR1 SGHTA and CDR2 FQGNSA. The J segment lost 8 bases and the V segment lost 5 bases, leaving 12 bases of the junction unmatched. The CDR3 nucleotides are TGTGCCAGCAGCCTCCTGGGGGGACAGGGGGCGCGGGGCTACACCTTC. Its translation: CASSLLGGQGARGYTF.

CDR3 sequence (DNA): TGTGCCAGCAATCTAAGGAACACCGGGGAGCTGTTTTTT. Translated, it gives CASNLRNTGELFF. The rearrangement joins TRBV28 to TRBJ2-2; D not certain. Trimming removed 7 bases from V and 1 base from J, with 7 bases in between. This CDR3 region has 13 residues. Germline V gene lookup returns CDR1 MDHEN and CDR2 SYDVKM.

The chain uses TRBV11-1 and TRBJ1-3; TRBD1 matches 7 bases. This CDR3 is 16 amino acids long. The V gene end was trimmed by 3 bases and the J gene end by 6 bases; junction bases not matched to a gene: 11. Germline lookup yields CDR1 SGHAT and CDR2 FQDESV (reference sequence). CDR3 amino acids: CASSLALHRGINTIYF. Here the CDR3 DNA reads TGTGCCAGCAGCTTGGCATTGCACAGGGGTATAAACACCATATATTTT.

The CDR3 nucleotides read TGTGCCACCAGCCCCAGTAGCGGGAGGTACGAGCAGTACTTC. Encoded protein: CATSPSSGRYEQYF. The genes are TRBV15 and TRBJ2-7; 10 positions match TRBD2. CDR3 length equals 14 residues. Unmatched junction bases numbered 5, after V lost 5 bases and J lost 4 bases. Germline V lookup: CDR1 LNHNV, CDR2 YYDKDF (reference sequence).

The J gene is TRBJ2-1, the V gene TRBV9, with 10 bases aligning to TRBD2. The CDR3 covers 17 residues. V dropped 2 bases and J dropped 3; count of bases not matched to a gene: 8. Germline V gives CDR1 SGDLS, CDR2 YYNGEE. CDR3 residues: CASSVTGRTSGYNEQFF. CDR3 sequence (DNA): TGTGCCAGCAGCGTCACGGGCCGGACTAGCGGCTACAATGAGCAGTTCTTC.

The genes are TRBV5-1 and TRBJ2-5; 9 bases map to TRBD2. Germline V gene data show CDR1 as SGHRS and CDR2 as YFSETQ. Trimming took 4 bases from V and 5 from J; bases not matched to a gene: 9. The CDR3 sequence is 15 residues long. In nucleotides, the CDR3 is TGCGCCAGCAGCAGGGGTAGCGGGAGAGGGGAGACCCAGTACTTC. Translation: CASSRGSGRGETQYF.

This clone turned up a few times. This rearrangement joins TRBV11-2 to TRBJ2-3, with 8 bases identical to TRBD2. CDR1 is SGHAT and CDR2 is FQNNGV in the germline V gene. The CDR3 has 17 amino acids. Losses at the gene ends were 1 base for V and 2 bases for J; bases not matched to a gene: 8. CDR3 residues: CASSLAGSGRYTDTQYF. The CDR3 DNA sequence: TGTGCCAGCAGCTTAGCTGGAAGCGGGAGATACACAGATACGCAGTATTTT.

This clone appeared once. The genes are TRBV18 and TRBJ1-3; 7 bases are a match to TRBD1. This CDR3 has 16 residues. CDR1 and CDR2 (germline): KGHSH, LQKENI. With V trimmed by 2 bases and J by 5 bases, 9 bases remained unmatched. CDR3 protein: CASSPTGTEKRNTIYF. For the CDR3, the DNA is TGTGCCAGCTCACCAACCGGGACAGAAAAGCGAAACACCATATATTTT.

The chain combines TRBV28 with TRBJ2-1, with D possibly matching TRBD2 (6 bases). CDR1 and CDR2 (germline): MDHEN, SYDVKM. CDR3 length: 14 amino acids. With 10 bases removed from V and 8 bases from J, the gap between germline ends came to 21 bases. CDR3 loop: CATYGTSPVDEQFF. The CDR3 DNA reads TGTGCCACCTACGGGACTTCGCCGGTGGATGAGCAGTTCTTC.

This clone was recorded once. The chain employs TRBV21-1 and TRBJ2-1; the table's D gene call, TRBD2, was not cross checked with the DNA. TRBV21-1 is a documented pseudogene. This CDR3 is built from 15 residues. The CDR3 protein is CASRTLAGVFNEQFF. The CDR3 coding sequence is TGTGCCAGCAGAACACTAGCGGGAGTTTTCAATGAGCAGTTCTTC.

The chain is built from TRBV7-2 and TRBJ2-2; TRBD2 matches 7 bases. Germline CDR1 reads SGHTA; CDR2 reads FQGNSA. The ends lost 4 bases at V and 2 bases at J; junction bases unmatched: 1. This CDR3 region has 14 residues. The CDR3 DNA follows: TGTGCCAGCAGCTGGGAGGGAAACACCGGGGAGCTGTTTTTT. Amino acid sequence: CASSWEGNTGELFF.

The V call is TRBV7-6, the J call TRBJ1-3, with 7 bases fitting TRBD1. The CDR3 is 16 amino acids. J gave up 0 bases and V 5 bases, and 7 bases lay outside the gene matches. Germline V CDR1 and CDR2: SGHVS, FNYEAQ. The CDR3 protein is CASSRDSGASGNTIYF. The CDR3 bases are TGTGCCAGCAGCCGGGACAGCGGGGCCTCTGGAAACACCATATATTTT.

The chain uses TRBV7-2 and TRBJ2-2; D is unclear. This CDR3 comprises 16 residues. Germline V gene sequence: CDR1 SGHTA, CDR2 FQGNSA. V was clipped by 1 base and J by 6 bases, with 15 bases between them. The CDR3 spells CASSLVPPNVAGELFF. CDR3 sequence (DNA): TGTGCCAGCAGCTTAGTTCCTCCCAATGTGGCCGGGGAGCTGTTTTTT.

This chain's CDR3 is CASSSRPGANEQFF. DNA of the CDR3: TGCGCCAGCAGCTCGAGACCAGGGGCCAATGAGCAGTTCTTC. V is TRBV5-1 and J is TRBJ2-1, with D perhaps TRBD1 (6 bases). Germline-derived CDR1 and CDR2 are SGHRS and YFSETQ. CDR3 length: 14 amino acids. Trimming left V 3 bases short and J 6 bases short, with 13 bases between.

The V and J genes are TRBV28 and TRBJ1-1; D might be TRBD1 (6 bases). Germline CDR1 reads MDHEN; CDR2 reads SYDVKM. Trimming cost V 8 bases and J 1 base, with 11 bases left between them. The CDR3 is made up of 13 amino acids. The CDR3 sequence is CASVWGQNTEAFF. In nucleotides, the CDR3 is TGTGCCAGCGTCTGGGGACAGAACACTGAAGCTTTCTTT.

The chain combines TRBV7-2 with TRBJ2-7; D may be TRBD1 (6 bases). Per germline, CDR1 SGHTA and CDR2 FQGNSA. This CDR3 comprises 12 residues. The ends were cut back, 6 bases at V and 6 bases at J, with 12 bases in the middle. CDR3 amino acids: CASRPQGIEQYF. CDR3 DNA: TGTGCCAGCAGACCACAGGGAATCGAGCAGTACTTC.

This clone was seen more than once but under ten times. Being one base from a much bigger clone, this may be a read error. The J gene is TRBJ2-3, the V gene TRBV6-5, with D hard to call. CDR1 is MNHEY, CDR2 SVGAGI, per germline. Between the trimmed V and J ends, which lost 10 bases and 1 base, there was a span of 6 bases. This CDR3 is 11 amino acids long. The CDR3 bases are TGTGCCACCGGCGGCACAGATACGCAGTATTTT. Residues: CATGGTDTQYF.

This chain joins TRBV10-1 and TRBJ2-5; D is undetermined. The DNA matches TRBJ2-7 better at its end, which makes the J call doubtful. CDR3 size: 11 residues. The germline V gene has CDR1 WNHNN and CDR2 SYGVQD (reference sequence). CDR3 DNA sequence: TGCGCCAGCGGCATTCCGAACGAGCAGTACTTC. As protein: CASGIPNEQYF.

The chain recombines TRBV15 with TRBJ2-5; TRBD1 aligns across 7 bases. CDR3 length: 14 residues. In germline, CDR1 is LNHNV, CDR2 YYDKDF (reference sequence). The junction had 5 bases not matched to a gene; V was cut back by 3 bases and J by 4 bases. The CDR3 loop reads CATSRDRSGETQYF. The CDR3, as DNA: TGTGCCACCAGCAGGGACAGGTCAGGAGAGACCCAGTACTTC.

The CDR3 here is CAISADRSNQPQHF. DNA of the CDR3: TGTGCCATCAGTGCAGACAGGAGCAATCAGCCCCAGCATTTT. The V and J genes are TRBV10-3 and TRBJ1-5, with D possibly being TRBD1 (6 bases). This CDR3 spans 14 amino acids. V lost 4 bases and J lost 1, with 8 bases in between. CDR1 and CDR2 (germline): ENHRY, SYGVKD.

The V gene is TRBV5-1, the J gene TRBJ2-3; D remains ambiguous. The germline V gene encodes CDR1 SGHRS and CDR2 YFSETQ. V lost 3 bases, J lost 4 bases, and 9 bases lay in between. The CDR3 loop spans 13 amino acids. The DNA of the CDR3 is TGCGCCAGCAGCTCCAACCAGGCAGATACGCAGTATTTT. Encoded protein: CASSSNQADTQYF.

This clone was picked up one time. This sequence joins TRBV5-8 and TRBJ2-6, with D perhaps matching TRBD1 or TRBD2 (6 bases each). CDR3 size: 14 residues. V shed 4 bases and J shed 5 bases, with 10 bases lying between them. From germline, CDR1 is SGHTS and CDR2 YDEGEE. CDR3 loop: CASSPGAWANVLTF. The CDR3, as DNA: TGTGCCAGCAGCCCGGGGGCATGGGCCAACGTCCTGACTTTC.

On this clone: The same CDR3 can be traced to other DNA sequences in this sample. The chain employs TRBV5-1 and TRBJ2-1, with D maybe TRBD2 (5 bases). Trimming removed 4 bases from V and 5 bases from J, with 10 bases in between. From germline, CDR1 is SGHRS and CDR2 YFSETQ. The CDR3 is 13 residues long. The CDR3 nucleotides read TGCGCCAGCAGCAGGACGGGGAACAATGAGCAGTTCTTC. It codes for CASSRTGNNEQFF.